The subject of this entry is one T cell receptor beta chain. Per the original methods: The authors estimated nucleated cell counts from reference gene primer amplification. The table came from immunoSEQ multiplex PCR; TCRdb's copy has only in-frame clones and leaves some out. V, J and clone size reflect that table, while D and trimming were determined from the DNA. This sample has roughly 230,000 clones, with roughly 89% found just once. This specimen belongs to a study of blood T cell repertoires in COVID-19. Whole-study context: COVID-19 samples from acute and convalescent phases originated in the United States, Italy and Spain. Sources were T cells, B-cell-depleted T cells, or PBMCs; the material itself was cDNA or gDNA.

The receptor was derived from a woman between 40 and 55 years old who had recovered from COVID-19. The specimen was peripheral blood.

The CDR3 region is CASRAYGEGAGELFF. The CDR3, as DNA: TGTGCCAGCAGGGCGTACGGGGAGGGGGCCGGGGAGCTGTTTTTT. The rearrangement joins TRBV2 to TRBJ2-2; perhaps TRBD2 as D (7 bases). The length of the CDR3 is 15 residues. V was trimmed by 6 bases and J by 6 bases, leaving 17 bases between them. Germline V CDR1 and CDR2: SNHLY, FYNNEI.